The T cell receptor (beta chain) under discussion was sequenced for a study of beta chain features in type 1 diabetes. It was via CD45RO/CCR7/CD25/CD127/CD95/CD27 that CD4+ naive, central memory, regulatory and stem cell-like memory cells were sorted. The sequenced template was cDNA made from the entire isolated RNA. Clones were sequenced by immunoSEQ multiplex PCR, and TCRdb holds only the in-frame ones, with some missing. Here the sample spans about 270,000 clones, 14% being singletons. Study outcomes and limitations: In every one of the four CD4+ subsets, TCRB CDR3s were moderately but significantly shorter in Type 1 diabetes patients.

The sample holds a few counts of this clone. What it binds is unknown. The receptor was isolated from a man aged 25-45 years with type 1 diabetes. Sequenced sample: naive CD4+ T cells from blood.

The CDR3: CASSPGTEAYNEQFF. The CDR3, as DNA: TGCGCCAGCAGCCCAGGGACAGAAGCTTACAATGAGCAGTTCTTC. V is TRBV5-1 and J is TRBJ2-1, with TRBD1 matching 7 bases. This CDR3 contains 15 residues. With V trimmed by 4 bases and J by 4 bases, 8 bases remained unmatched. Germline-derived CDR1 and CDR2 are SGHRS and YFSETQ.